This T cell receptor (beta chain) was sequenced during a study of T cells expressing NK-cell markers. Germline lookup yields CDR1 DFQATT and CDR2 SNEGSKA (reference sequence). This CDR3 has 18 amino acids. TCR beta cDNA was generated via 5'RACE template switching incorporating UMIs. TCRdb processed the 5' RACE reads again and assigns one entry to each CDR3 protein, with no DNA. In total, the table holds approximately 380,000 distinct CDR3 sequences. This chain connects TRBV20-1 to TRBJ2-3; the TRBD2 assignment by TCRdb is unverifiable without DNA. The sample was blood T cells: a sorted CD56 or NKG2C T cell subset, CD4+ or CD8+ T cells, or bulk PBMC T cells (not recorded which). The sequence was obtained from a man aged 18-75 years in good health. The CDR3 protein is CSARDIITRAHSTDTQYF.